Listed below are T cell receptor beta chains from one sample, sequenced in a study of T cell repertoires in cytomegalovirus infection. For these TCRs, the target antigens are not known. TCRdb processed the reads anew with MiXCR; each CDR3 protein has one entry. The top ten hold more than 12% of the sample, which has roughly 990,000 distinct CDR3 sequences, less than 35% seen once. The sample was cultured CD8+ T cells from PBMCs, taken from culture after CMV antigen stimulation. These receptors were collected from a human donor in good health (CMV status not recorded). Some clones in this sample may be carry-over from other donors' samples. CDR3s include the opening cysteine and the closing phenylalanine or tryptophan. A D gene is named only where the DNA matches it firmly. The size entry is marked missing in some rows and otherwise reads once, few, many or a size class.

>TRBJ2-3|TRBV28|TRBD2|.
CASSFRLASSTDTQYF
TGTGCCAGCAGTTTCCGACTAGCGTCATCCACAGATACGCAGTATTTT
>TRBJ2-1|TRBV27|.|.
CASSVGQSYSYNEQFF
TGTGCCAGCAGCGTAGGACAGTCCTATTCATACAATGAGCAGTTCTTC
>TRBJ1-1|TRBV14|.|.
CASSKQQGWNTEAFF
TGTGCCAGCAGCAAACAACAGGGTTGGAACACTGAAGCTTTCTTT
>TRBJ1-2|TRBV20-1|.|few
CSARDTEGDYYGYTF
TGCAGTGCTAGAGATACTGAGGGGGACTACTATGGCTACACCTTC
>TRBJ1-1|TRBV7-8|.|many
CASSLAGNGGWTEAFF
TGTGCCAGCAGCTTAGCGGGAAATGGGGGCTGGACTGAAGCTTTCTTT
>TRBJ1-5|TRBV4-1|.|few
CASSQDWTVQPQHF
TGCGCCAGCAGCCAAGATTGGACAGTTCAGCCCCAGCATTTT
>TRBJ2-7|TRBV27|.|.
CASSPGRREQYF
TGTGCCAGCAGTCCGGGACGACGAGAGCAGTACTTC
>TRBJ2-3|TRBV7-8|.|.
CASSPLESTDTQYF
TGTGCCAGCAGCCCACTGGAGAGCACAGATACGCAGTATTTT
>TRBJ2-6|TRBV6-2/TRBV6-3|.|few
CASGSLRGLTF
TGTGCCAGCGGATCCCTACGGGGGCTGACTTTC
>TRBJ2-7|TRBV7-9|TRBD1|few
CATRGQGAYEQYF
TGTGCCACCCGAGGACAGGGTGCCTACGAGCAGTACTTC
>TRBJ2-2|TRBV6-8|.|.
CASSYREQGELFF
TGTGCCAGCAGTTACAGGGAGCAAGGGGAGCTGTTTTTT
>TRBJ1-2|TRBV7-9|.|many
CASGGALRHGYTF
TGTGCCAGCGGTGGGGCGCTACGTCACGGCTACACCTTC
>TRBJ1-2|TRBV27|TRBD1|.
CASSLYGQGNTF
TGTGCCAGCAGTTTATACGGACAGGGCAACACCTTC
>TRBJ2-2|TRBV7-9|.|few
CASRRTSTGELFF
TGTGCCAGCAGAAGGACCTCGACCGGGGAGCTGTTTTTT
>TRBJ1-1|TRBV27|TRBD1|.
CASSFRDRGPNTEAFF
TGTGCCAGCAGTTTTCGGGACAGGGGGCCGAACACTGAAGCTTTCTTT
>TRBJ1-2|TRBV4-1|.|few
CASSQEGLNGYTF
TGCGCCAGCAGCCAAGAGGGACTAAATGGCTACACCTTC
>TRBJ2-7|TRBV5-6|.|few
CASSMTPYEQYF
TGTGCCAGCAGCATGACACCCTACGAGCAGTACTTC
>TRBJ1-2|TRBV5-1|.|many
CASSSGSHYGYTF
TGCGCCAGCAGCTCCGGCAGCCACTATGGCTACACCTTC
>TRBJ2-2|TRBV5-1|TRBD1|.
CASSEGTGPGELFF
TGCGCCAGCAGCGAGGGGACAGGTCCCGGGGAGCTGTTTTTT
>TRBJ2-5|TRBV7-9|.|.
CASSSAETVQETQYF
TGTGCCAGCAGCTCAGCGGAGACCGTGCAAGAGACCCAGTACTTC
>TRBJ1-1|TRBV19|.|few
CASSRIAEGTEAFF
TGTGCCAGTAGTCGGATTGCGGAGGGGACTGAAGCTTTCTTT
>TRBJ2-5|TRBV7-6|TRBD2|.
CVSSLAGSRPGETQYF
TGTGTTAGCAGCTTAGCGGGGAGCCGACCCGGGGAGACCCAGTACTTC
>TRBJ2-7|TRBV27|.|.
CANSLAGQTYEQYF
TGTGCCAACAGTTTGGCGGGACAGACCTACGAGCAGTACTTC
>TRBJ1-5|TRBV7-8|.|.
CASSSQGENQPQHF
TGTGCCAGCAGCTCTCAGGGCGAGAATCAGCCCCAGCATTTT
>TRBJ1-1|TRBV5-5|.|.
CASRRVNTEAFF
TGTGCCAGCAGGCGGGTGAACACTGAAGCTTTCTTT
>TRBJ2-1|TRBV4-2|TRBD2|.
CASSQTFLSGGGAREQFF
TGTGCCAGCAGCCAAACCTTCCTGAGTGGCGGGGGGGCGCGTGAGCAGTTCTTC
>TRBJ1-3|TRBV6-5|.|few
CASSYGVDGNTIYF
TGTGCCAGCAGTTACGGGGTGGATGGAAACACCATATATTTT
>TRBJ2-5|TRBV7-9|TRBD2|.
CASSLRLAGHQETQYF
TGTGCCAGCAGCTTACGACTAGCGGGCCACCAAGAGACCCAGTACTTC
>TRBJ1-1|TRBV11-2|.|many
CASSLAFFPRNGMNTEAFF
TGTGCCAGCAGCTTAGCCTTCTTCCCCAGAAACGGCATGAACACTGAAGCTTTCTTT
>TRBJ2-5|TRBV24-1|.|.
CATSDRGQETQYF
TGTGCCACCAGTGATCGGGGTCAAGAGACCCAGTACTTC
>TRBJ1-2|TRBV7-9|.|.
CASSLAGEGGYTF
TGTGCCAGCAGCTTAGCGGGGGAAGGCGGCTACACCTTC
>TRBJ2-1|TRBV6-5|TRBD1|.
CASSYGTGDEQFF
TGTGCCAGCAGTTACGGGACAGGGGATGAGCAGTTCTTC
>TRBJ2-1|TRBV9|TRBD2|few
CASSVRLAGEEQFF
TGTGCCAGCAGCGTAAGACTAGCGGGGGAGGAGCAGTTCTTC
>TRBJ2-1|TRBV4-1|.|.
CASSQDPSGEQFF
TGCGCCAGCAGCCAAGATCCGAGCGGGGAGCAGTTCTTC
>TRBJ2-7|TRBV20-1|.|few
CSARQRTGYEQYF
TGCAGTGCCAGACAGAGGACGGGGTACGAGCAGTACTTC
>TRBJ1-2|TRBV27|TRBD1|.
CASSLSSRGENGYTF
TGTGCCAGCAGTTTATCGAGCAGGGGGGAAAATGGCTACACCTTC
>TRBJ2-1|TRBV7-6|TRBD2|many
CASSSEAGDNEQFF
TGTGCCAGCAGCAGCGAAGCGGGGGACAATGAGCAGTTCTTC
>TRBJ1-1|TRBV10-3|.|.
CATQEGSEAFF
TGTGCCACACAGGAGGGTAGTGAAGCTTTCTTT
>TRBJ2-5|TRBV6-5|TRBD2|.
CASSYNPSGGNGETQYF
TGTGCCAGCAGTTACAACCCTTCGGGGGGTAATGGTGAGACCCAGTACTTC